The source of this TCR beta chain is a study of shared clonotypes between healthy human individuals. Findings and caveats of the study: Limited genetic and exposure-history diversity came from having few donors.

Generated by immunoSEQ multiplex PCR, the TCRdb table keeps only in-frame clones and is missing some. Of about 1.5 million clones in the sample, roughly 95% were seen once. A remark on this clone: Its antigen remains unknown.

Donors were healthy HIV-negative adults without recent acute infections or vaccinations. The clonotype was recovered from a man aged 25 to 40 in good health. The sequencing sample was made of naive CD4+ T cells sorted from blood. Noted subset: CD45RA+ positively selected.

CDR3 region: CASSLLLGGAANTEAFF. The CDR3 DNA reads as TGCGCCAGCAGCTTGCTCCTAGGAGGGGCAGCTAACACTGAAGCTTTCTTT. The V and J genes are TRBV5-1 and TRBJ1-1, with D perhaps TRBD1 (5 bases). The CDR3 is 17 amino acids. V shed 1 base and J shed 2 bases, with 18 bases lying between them. Germline CDR1 reads SGHRS; CDR2 reads YFSETQ.